The clone carrying this T cell receptor beta chain was detected only a few times. The antigen remains unidentified. These data are taken from a study of human T cells and chemical hapten exposure. Study-level points and caveats: With DPC sensitization, TCRs exceeding 1 in 1000 frequency showed no change.

As originally analysed: Samples had a median of approximately 89,000 TCRs, ranging about 23,224 to 700,000. TCRdb itself ran the RACE reads through MiXCR, one entry per CDR3 protein. The V and J calls were not made by the authors but by TCRdb's processing. The sample lists 100,000 to 150,000 distinct CDR3 sequences, roughly 9% occurring once. Germline V gives CDR1 MNHEY, CDR2 SVGAGI. The V and J ends lost 0 bases and 2 bases, in that order; junction bases with no gene match: 4. The CDR3 is 15 amino acids. Time point meaning: healthy volunteer bleed at 2 weeks. Whole blood, unfractionated, served as the material for total RNA extraction.

This TCR was sampled from a male donor in good health. Some clones in this sample may be carry-over from other donors' samples. The sample was whole blood. The genes are TRBV6-5 and TRBJ2-7, with 7 nucleotides matching TRBD2. The DNA of the CDR3 is TGTGCCAGCAGTTACTCTGGCGGGAGCCCCTACGAGCAGTACTTC. Its translation: CASSYSGGSPYEQYF.